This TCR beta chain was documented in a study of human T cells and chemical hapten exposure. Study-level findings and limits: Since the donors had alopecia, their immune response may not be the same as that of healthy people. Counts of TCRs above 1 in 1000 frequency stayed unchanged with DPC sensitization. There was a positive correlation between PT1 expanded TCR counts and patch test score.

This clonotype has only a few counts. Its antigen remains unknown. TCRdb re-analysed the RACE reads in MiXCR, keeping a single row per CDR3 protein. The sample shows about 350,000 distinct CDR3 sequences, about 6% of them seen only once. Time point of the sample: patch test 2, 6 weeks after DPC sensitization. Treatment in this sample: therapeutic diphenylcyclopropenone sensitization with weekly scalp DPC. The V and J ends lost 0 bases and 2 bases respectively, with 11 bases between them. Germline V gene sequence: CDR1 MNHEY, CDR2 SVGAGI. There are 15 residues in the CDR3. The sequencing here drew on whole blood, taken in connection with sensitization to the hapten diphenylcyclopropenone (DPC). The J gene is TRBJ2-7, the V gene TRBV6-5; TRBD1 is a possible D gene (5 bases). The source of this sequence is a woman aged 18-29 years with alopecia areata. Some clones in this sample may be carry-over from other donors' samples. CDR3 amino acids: CASSYSAGQAYEQYF. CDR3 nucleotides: TGTGCCAGCAGTTACTCCGCCGGACAAGCCTACGAGCAGTACTTC.